This T cell receptor (beta chain) emerged from a study of cytomegalovirus exposure and HLA in healthy donors. With 60 Vbeta and 13 Jbeta primers, the PCR was carried out. Produced via immunoSEQ multiplex PCR; TCRdb's table is partial and in-frame only. The table has around 65,000 clones, 70% to 85% seen once. To note about this clone: Its antigen is undetermined.

With 5 bases removed from V and 2 bases from J, the gap between germline ends came to 13 bases. Germline lookup yields CDR1 LNHDA and CDR2 SQIVND (reference sequence). The CDR3 totals 14 residues. Study-wide findings and caveats: The authors reported that TCR beta sequences could predict HLA-A and HLA-B alleles. These predictions were accurate for most subjects in the first cohort. Roughly uniform sequencing depth across donors was assumed, possibly incorrectly. The study recorded 150 to 200 TCR beta chains that were cytomegalovirus-associated.

Input material: PBMCs. The chain recombines TRBV19 with TRBJ2-7; the D gene is possibly TRBD2 (6 bases). The receptor was isolated from a girl aged 5-17 years in good health and CMV-seropositive. For the CDR3, the DNA is TGTGCCAGTAGTTCTCGGACGGGGGCCTACGAGCAGTACTTC. It specifies CASSSRTGAYEQYF.